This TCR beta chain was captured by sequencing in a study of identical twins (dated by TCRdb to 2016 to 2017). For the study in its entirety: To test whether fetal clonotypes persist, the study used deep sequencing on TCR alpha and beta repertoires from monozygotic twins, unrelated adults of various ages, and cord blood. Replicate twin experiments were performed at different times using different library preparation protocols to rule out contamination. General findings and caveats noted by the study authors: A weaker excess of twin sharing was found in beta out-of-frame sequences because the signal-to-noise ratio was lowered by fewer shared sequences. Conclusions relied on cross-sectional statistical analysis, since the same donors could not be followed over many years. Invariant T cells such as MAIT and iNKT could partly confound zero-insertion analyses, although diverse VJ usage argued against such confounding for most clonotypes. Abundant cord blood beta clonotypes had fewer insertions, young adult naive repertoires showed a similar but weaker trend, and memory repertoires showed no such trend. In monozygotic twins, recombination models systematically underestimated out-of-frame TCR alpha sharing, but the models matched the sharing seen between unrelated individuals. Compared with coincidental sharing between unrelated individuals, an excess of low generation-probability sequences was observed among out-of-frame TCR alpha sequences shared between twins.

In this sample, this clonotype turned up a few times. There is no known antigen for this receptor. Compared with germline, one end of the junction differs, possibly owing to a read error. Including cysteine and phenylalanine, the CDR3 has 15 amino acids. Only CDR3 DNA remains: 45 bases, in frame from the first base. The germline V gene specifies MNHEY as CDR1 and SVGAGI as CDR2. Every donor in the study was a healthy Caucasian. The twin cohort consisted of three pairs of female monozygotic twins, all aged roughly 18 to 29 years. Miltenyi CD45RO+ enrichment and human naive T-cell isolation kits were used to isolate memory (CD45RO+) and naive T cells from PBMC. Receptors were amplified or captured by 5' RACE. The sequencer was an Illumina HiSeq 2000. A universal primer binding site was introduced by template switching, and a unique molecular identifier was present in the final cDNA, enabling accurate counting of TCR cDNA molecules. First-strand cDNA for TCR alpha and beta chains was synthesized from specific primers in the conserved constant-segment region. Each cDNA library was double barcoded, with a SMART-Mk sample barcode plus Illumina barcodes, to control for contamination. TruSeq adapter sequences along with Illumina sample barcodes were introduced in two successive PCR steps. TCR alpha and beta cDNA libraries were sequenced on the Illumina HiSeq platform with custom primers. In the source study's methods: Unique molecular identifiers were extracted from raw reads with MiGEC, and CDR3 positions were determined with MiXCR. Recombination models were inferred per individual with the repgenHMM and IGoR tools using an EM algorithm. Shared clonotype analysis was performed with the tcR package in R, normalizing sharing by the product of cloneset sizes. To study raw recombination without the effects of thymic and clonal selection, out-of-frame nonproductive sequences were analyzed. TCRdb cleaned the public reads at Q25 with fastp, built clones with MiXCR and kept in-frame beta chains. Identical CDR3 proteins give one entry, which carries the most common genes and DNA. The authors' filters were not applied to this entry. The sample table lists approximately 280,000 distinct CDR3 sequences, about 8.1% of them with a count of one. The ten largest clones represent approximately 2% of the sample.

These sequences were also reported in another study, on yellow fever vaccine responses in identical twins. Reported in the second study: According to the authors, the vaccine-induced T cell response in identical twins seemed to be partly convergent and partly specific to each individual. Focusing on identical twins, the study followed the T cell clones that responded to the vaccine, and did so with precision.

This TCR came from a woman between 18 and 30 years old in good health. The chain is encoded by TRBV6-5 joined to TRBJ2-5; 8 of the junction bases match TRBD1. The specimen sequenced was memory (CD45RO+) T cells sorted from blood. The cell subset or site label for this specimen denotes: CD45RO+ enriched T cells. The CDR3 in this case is CASSDSGGAGETQYF. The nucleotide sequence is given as TGTGCCAGCAGTGACTCAGGGGGCGCAGGAGAGACCCAGTACTTC.